Included here is one TCR beta chain sequence, with context. This entry comes from a study of blood T cell repertoires in COVID-19. Overall study context: The United States, Italy and Spain were the sources of the acute and convalescent COVID-19 samples. PBMCs, B-cell-depleted T cells, or T cells were the source of the cDNA or gDNA that made up the material.

Authors' analysis steps: Amplifying reference gene primers gave estimates of nucleated cell counts. Generated by immunoSEQ multiplex PCR, the TCRdb table keeps only in-frame clones and is missing some. The V and J calls and clone size come from that table; D and trimming were worked out from the DNA. The sample lists 150,000 to 200,000 clones; nearly 85% were seen once. Germline loops: CDR1 SGHAT, CDR2 FQNNGV. This CDR3 spans 15 amino acids. The ends were cut back, 5 bases at V and 5 bases at J, with 18 bases in the middle. The sequence came from a woman aged 25 to 39 with acute or convalescent COVID-19. Sequencing input: peripheral blood. The chain links TRBV11-2 to TRBJ1-1; D ambiguous. CDR3 coding DNA: TGTGCCAGCAGCCCTTTCCAGCAGGCGGGAACTGAAGCTTTCTTT. As protein: CASSPFQQAGTEAFF.